The clone carrying this TCR beta chain was seen a few times. Its cognate antigen is unknown. Germline assignment: CDR1 SQVTM and CDR2 ANQGSEA. CDR3 size: 13 residues. V lost 3 bases, J lost 0 bases, and 6 bases lay in between. This record belongs to a study of response to subunit inactivated influenza vaccine. General study results and limits: That few new T cells are recruited by each seasonal influenza vaccination was the authors' suggestion.

TCRdb recomputed calls from the RT-PCR reads with MiXCR, one row per CDR3 protein. The sample holds fewer than 550,000 distinct CDR3 sequences, around 25% seen once. J is TRBJ1-3 and V is TRBV29-1; D is unresolved. Sequenced material: CD4+ T cells sorted from PBMCs, taken roughly 5 days after vaccination. The clonotype comes from a man aged 45 to 65 who received an inactivated influenza vaccine. CDR3 residues: CSVEVNSGNTIYF. The CDR3 nucleotides are TGCAGCGTTGAGGTCAACTCTGGAAACACCATATATTTT. Full variable domain (remainder filled in from reference TRBV29-1 and TRBJ1-3): SAVISQKPSRDICQRGTSLTIQCQVDSQVTMMFWYRQQPGQSLTLIATANQGSEATYESGFVIDKFPISRPNLTFSTLTVSNMSPEDSSIYLCSVEVNSGNTIYFGEGSWLTVV.